These 32 T cell receptor beta chains came from one sample sequenced in a study of cytomegalovirus exposure and HLA in healthy donors. 13 Jbeta primers and 60 Vbeta primers were used for the PCR. Clones were read by immunoSEQ multiplex PCR, and TCRdb kept only the in-frame ones, dropping some. The sample table sets out under 85,000 clones. The specimen was PBMCs. Receptors were obtained from a boy aged 5 to 17 in good health and CMV-seronegative.

The chain uses TRBV5-1 and TRBJ1-2; TRBD1 matches at 9 bases. The ends lost 5 bases at V and 4 bases at J; junction bases unmatched: 9. Germline loops: CDR1 SGHRS, CDR2 YFSETQ. This CDR3 is 15 amino acids long. CDR3 sequence reads: CASRTWDRDPYGYTF. The CDR3 bases are TGCGCCAGCAGGACCTGGGACAGGGACCCCTATGGCTACACCTTC.

This chain uses TRBV15 with TRBJ2-3; 7 bases are shared with TRBD2. The CDR3 totals 16 residues. J was trimmed by 8 bases and V by 0 bases; bases with no gene match: 11. Germline CDR1 reads LNHNV; CDR2 reads YYDKDF (reference sequence). The CDR3: CATSREGLAAMGTQYF. The CDR3 coding sequence is TGTGCCACCAGCAGAGAAGGGCTAGCGGCCATGGGTACGCAGTATTTT.

The chain is built from TRBV18 and TRBJ1-2; TRBD1 might be the D (5 bases). V lost 3 bases and J lost 5, with 13 bases in between. The CDR3 spans 14 residues. Germline loops: CDR1 KGHSH, CDR2 LQKENI. In nucleotides, the CDR3 is TGTGCCAGCTCACCCGGACACGCCGGGTATGGCTACACCTTC. Translating it yields CASSPGHAGYGYTF.

The CDR3 reads CASSPVAGAAYEQYF. CDR3 nucleotide sequence: TGTGCCAGTAGTCCCGTAGCGGGGGCCGCCTACGAGCAGTACTTC. The V gene is TRBV19, the J gene TRBJ2-7, with 9 nucleotides matching TRBD2. CDR3 length: 15 amino acids. Germline V gives CDR1 LNHDA, CDR2 SQIVND (reference sequence). V trimming: 5 bases; J trimming: 2 bases; junction bases outside the gene matches: 7.

The rearrangement links TRBV19 to TRBJ1-5; possible D gene TRBD1, 5 bases. V lost 4 bases to trimming and J lost 1 base, with 11 bases between them. Looked up from germline, CDR1 is LNHDA and CDR2 is SQIVND (reference sequence). The CDR3 is 15 residues long. As DNA, the CDR3 is TGTGCCAGTAGTACAGGGATGGGGAGCAATCAGCCCCAGCATTTT. It codes for CASSTGMGSNQPQHF.

The V and J genes are TRBV19 and TRBJ2-3; D perhaps matches TRBD1 (6 bases). Germline lookup yields CDR1 LNHDA and CDR2 SQIVND (reference sequence). V was shortened by 7 bases and J by 1 base, with 12 bases between the two germline ends. The CDR3 is 14 amino acids. The CDR3 sequence: CASTTGSGTDTQYF. In DNA, the CDR3 is TGTGCCAGTACCACAGGGTCTGGCACAGATACGCAGTATTTT. Full variable domain (missing parts from reference TRBV19 and TRBJ2-3): DGGITQSPKYLFRKEGQNVTLSCEQNLNHDAMYWYRQDPGQGLRLIYYSQIVNDFQKGDIAEGYSVSREKKESFPLTVTSAQKNPTAFYLCASTTGSGTDTQYFGPGTRLTVL.

This CDR3 is CASSTHAGQGQPQHF. Written as DNA, the CDR3 is TGTGCCAGTAGTACGCATGCCGGCCAGGGTCAGCCCCAGCATTTT. The V call is TRBV19, the J call TRBJ1-5; TRBD1 might be the D (5 bases). The CDR3 runs 15 residues. The germline V gene encodes CDR1 LNHDA and CDR2 SQIVND (reference sequence). Between the trimmed V and J ends, which lost 4 bases and 6 bases, there was a span of 16 bases.

The chain carries TRBV7-9 and TRBJ1-6, with 7 bases that match TRBD1. CDR1 and CDR2 (germline): SEHNR, FQNEAQ (reference sequence). The CDR3 totals 15 residues. The trim removed 5 bases at V and 7 bases at J, leaving 8 bases unmatched. The CDR3 loop is CASSPTGTLNSPLHF. DNA of the CDR3: TGTGCCAGCAGCCCGACAGGGACCCTCAATTCACCCCTCCACTTT.

This clone is deemed medium-sized by its frequency. The sample holds other DNA sequences that translate to the same CDR3. This sequence joins TRBV6-1 and TRBJ2-5, with D tentatively TRBD1 (7 bases). Germline V lookup: CDR1 MNHNS, CDR2 SASEGT. The CDR3 consists of 15 residues. With 0 bases removed from V and 2 bases from J, the gap between germline ends came to 10 bases. The CDR3 sequence: CASSEAAGGQETQYF. In DNA, the CDR3 is TGTGCCAGCAGTGAAGCGGCAGGGGGGCAAGAGACCCAGTACTTC.

The chain joins TRBV5-4 to TRBJ2-7; 10 nucleotides line up with TRBD1. Germline V gene sequence: CDR1 SGHNT, CDR2 YYREEE (reference sequence). This CDR3 contains 15 residues. V gave up 0 bases and J gave up 7 bases; unmatched junction bases: 7. CDR3 DNA sequence: TGTGCCAGCAGCTTGGGTGGGGACAGGGGCCGGGAGCAGTACTTC. Residues: CASSLGGDRGREQYF.

The chain links TRBV7-2 to TRBJ1-2, with D possibly being TRBD1 (6 bases). Germline CDR1 SGHTA, CDR2 FQGNSA. This CDR3 contains 14 residues. V dropped 6 bases and J dropped 3 bases, with 14 bases sitting between them. This chain's CDR3 is CASSMGGPDYGYTF. The CDR3 DNA follows: TGTGCCAGCAGTATGGGGGGGCCCGACTATGGCTACACCTTC. Variable domain in full (rest from reference TRBV7-2 and TRBJ1-2): GAGVSQSPSNKVTEKGKDVELRCDPISGHTALYWYRQSLGQGLEFLIYFQGNSAPDKSGLPSDRFSAERTGGSVSTLTIQRTQQEDSAVYLCASSMGGPDYGYTFGSGTRLTVV.

This rearrangement joins TRBV29-1 to TRBJ1-6, with D hard to call. V gave up 4 bases and J gave up 8 bases, with 12 bases separating them. This CDR3 comprises 13 residues. CDR1 is SQVTM and CDR2 is ANQGSEA in the germline V gene. The CDR3 sequence: CSVAVRSDSPLHF. Written as DNA, the CDR3 is TGCAGCGTTGCGGTCAGGTCGGATTCACCCCTCCACTTT.

This chain uses TRBV6-4 with TRBJ2-1, with D unclear. The CDR3 has 15 residues. The ends were cut back, 3 bases at V and 3 bases at J, with 12 bases in the middle. Germline V gene lookup returns CDR1 MRHNA and CDR2 SNTAGT. The CDR3 DNA reads as TGTGCCAGCAGTGAGGAAGCGTTCGGCTACAATGAGCAGTTCTTC. Translation gives CASSEEAFGYNEQFF.

The V gene is TRBV4-1, the J gene TRBJ2-2; no reliable D call. Trimming took off 0 bases at V and 3 bases at J, with 8 bases between the two ends. The germline V gene encodes CDR1 MGHRA and CDR2 YSYEKL. The CDR3 sequence is 15 residues long. In DNA form, the CDR3 reads TGCGCCAGCAGCCAAGATTCCAGCGACACCGGGGAGCTGTTTTTT. Translation gives CASSQDSSDTGELFF.

The chain uses TRBV19 and TRBJ1-2, with a tentative D call TRBD1 (5 bases). CDR3 length equals 14 residues. From germline, CDR1 is LNHDA and CDR2 SQIVND (reference sequence). V was cut by 5 bases and J by 1 base, with 11 bases left in between. The CDR3 here is CASSLSDNNYGYTF. The DNA of the CDR3 is TGTGCCAGTAGTCTCTCGGACAATAACTATGGCTACACCTTC.

The chain uses TRBV9 and TRBJ2-5; tentatively, D is TRBD2 (5 bases). Germline CDR1 and CDR2: SGDLS and YYNGEE. V shed 4 bases and J shed 7 bases, with 14 bases lying between them. The length of the CDR3 is 13 residues. CDR3 region: CASSTRGMGTQYF. CDR3 nucleotide sequence: TGTGCCAGCAGCACTAGAGGGATGGGGACCCAGTACTTC.

The chain joins TRBV5-6 to TRBJ2-1; TRBD1 aligns across 8 bases. The junction had 12 bases not matched to a gene; V was cut back by 5 bases and J by 8 bases. This CDR3 is 15 amino acids long. Germline values: CDR1 SGHDT, CDR2 YYEEEE. This chain's CDR3 is CASRLTDRVRDEQFF. In DNA form, the CDR3 reads TGTGCCAGCAGGTTGACGGACAGGGTAAGGGATGAGCAGTTCTTC.

On this clone itself: Other DNA sequences in the same sample also yield this CDR3. The genes are TRBV11-2 and TRBJ2-7, with a tentative D call TRBD1 (6 bases). V lost 0 bases and J 1 base, leaving 10 bases between the germline ends. The CDR3 spans 15 residues. Germline CDR1 SGHAT, CDR2 FQNNGV. As DNA, the CDR3 is TGTGCCAGCAGCTTAGACCAGGGGCTGTCCTACGAGCAGTACTTC. Protein: CASSLDQGLSYEQYF.

The rearrangement joins TRBV7-2 to TRBJ2-1; 9 bases agree with TRBD2. This CDR3 is 14 amino acids long. J lost 10 bases, V lost 0 bases, and 4 bases had no gene match. Germline V gene lookup returns CDR1 SGHTA and CDR2 FQGNSA. CDR3: CASSLAAGGGEQFF. The CDR3 DNA reads TGTGCCAGCAGCTTAGCAGCGGGGGGAGGAGAGCAGTTCTTC.

CDR3 coding DNA: TGTGCCACCAGCAGAGCCCCGGCAGGGAACAATGAAAAACTGTTTTTT. It codes for CATSRAPAGNNEKLFF. This sequence joins TRBV15 and TRBJ1-4; TRBD1 might be the D (5 bases). This CDR3 has 16 residues. The germline V and J ends were trimmed by 1 base and 5 bases, with 14 bases remaining between them. Germline lookup yields CDR1 LNHNV and CDR2 YYDKDF (reference sequence).

This chain links TRBV10-1 with TRBJ1-2; 7 positions agree with TRBD1. Trimming cost V 4 bases and J 8 bases; bases outside gene matches: 7. The CDR3 length is 13 residues. Germline V CDR1 and CDR2: WNHNN, SYGVQD (reference sequence). The CDR3 region has the DNA TGCGCCAGCAGTGCAGGGGGAATGCAGGGCTACACCTTC. Amino acid sequence: CASSAGGMQGYTF.

V and J are TRBV10-2 and TRBJ2-3, with 12 nucleotides matching TRBD2. The V gene end was trimmed by 2 bases and the J gene end by 0 bases; junction bases not matched to a gene: 15. CDR1 and CDR2 from the germline V gene are WSHSY and SAAADI. The CDR3 has 21 amino acids. CDR3 sequence: CASSELPPLAGGVGSTDTQYF. The DNA of the CDR3 is TGCGCCAGCAGTGAGCTCCCCCCCCTAGCGGGGGGGGTTGGGAGCACAGATACGCAGTATTTT.

The chain recombines TRBV19 with TRBJ1-4, with 7 bases identical to TRBD1. J gave up 2 bases and V 10 bases, and 13 bases lay outside the gene matches. The CDR3 sequence is 16 residues long. Germline lookup yields CDR1 LNHDA and CDR2 SQIVND (reference sequence). The DNA of the CDR3 is TGTGCCACAACGACGACAGGGCGAGCGACTAATGAAAAACTGTTTTTT. It translates to CATTTTGRATNEKLFF.

V gene TRBV6-1 combines with J gene TRBJ2-7, with TRBD2 matching 11 bases. CDR3 size: 14 residues. Germline V gene data show CDR1 as MNHNS and CDR2 as SASEGT. V was pared by 6 bases and J by 5 bases, with 6 bases of the junction left unmatched. CDR3 DNA sequence: TGTGCCAGCAGGACCCCTAGCGGGGGGAACGAGCAGTACTTC. It is translated as CASRTPSGGNEQYF.

The rearrangement links TRBV25-1 to TRBJ2-2; 10 bases are shared with TRBD1. Unmatched junction bases numbered 6, after V lost 7 bases and J lost 4 bases. Germline assignment: CDR1 MGHDK and CDR2 SYGVNS. This CDR3 has 15 residues. The CDR3, as DNA: TGTGCCAGCAACACCGGGACAGGGGCCACCGGGGAGCTGTTTTTT. Encoded protein: CASNTGTGATGELFF. Full variable domain (rest looked up from reference TRBV25-1 and TRBJ2-2): EADIYQTPRYLVIGTGKKITLECSQTMGHDKMYWYQQDPGMELHLIHYSYGVNSTEKGDLSSESTVSRIRTEHFPLTLESARPSHTSQYLCASNTGTGATGELFFGEGSRLTVL.

CDR3 in DNA: TGTGCCACCAGCAGAGATTATTCCGGTGGGGACAGGGTTCAGCCCCAGCATTTT. Translating gives CATSRDYSGGDRVQPQHF. The J gene is TRBJ1-5, the V gene TRBV15; 9 bases line up with TRBD1. Trimming took 0 bases from V and 6 from J; bases not matched to a gene: 12. The CDR3 is made up of 18 amino acids. The germline V gene has CDR1 LNHNV and CDR2 YYDKDF (reference sequence).

This chain links TRBV2 with TRBJ2-6; tentatively, D is TRBD2 (7 bases). This CDR3 has 14 residues. CDR1 is SNHLY, CDR2 FYNNEI, per germline. The V end was cut by 3 bases, the J end by 12 bases, with 15 bases between. The CDR3 DNA sequence: TGTGCCAGCAGTGACAACAGGGAGGGGCGCGTCCTGACTTTC. Protein: CASSDNREGRVLTF.

The V gene is TRBV10-3, the J gene TRBJ1-1; 11 bases line up with TRBD1. The germline CDR1 and CDR2 sequences are ENHRY and SYGVKD. This CDR3 has 13 residues. V gave up 11 bases and J gave up 10 bases; unmatched junction bases: 12. In nucleotides, the CDR3 is TGTGCCTCCACACCGGGACAGGGGGGAGGAGCTTTCTTT. This encodes CASTPGQGGGAFF.

This sequence joins TRBV7-3 and TRBJ2-7; 7 nucleotides align to TRBD1. This CDR3 spans 14 amino acids. Germline assignment: CDR1 SGHTA and CDR2 FQGTGA. J lost 2 bases, V lost 5 bases, and 6 bases had no gene match. The CDR3 is CASSTGQPPYEQYF. CDR3 nucleotide sequence: TGTGCCAGCAGCACGGGACAGCCACCCTACGAGCAGTACTTC.

The V and J genes are TRBV6-1 and TRBJ1-1; maybe TRBD1 (5 bases). Germline-derived CDR1 and CDR2 are MNHNS and SASEGT. The CDR3 is 14 residues long. V was pared by 5 bases and J by 8 bases, with 18 bases between. The CDR3 DNA sequence: TGTGCCAGCAGTTCCCAGGGTGACCTAATAGAAGCTTTCTTT. The encoded protein is CASSSQGDLIEAFF.

This chain links TRBV5-1 with TRBJ1-1; the D gene is possibly TRBD1 (5 bases). The CDR3 runs to 14 residues. Between the trimmed V and J ends, which lost 2 bases and 6 bases, there was a span of 14 bases. Germline assignment: CDR1 SGHRS and CDR2 YFSETQ. The CDR3 nucleotides are TGCGCCAGCAGCTTAGAAGGGGCTTCCTCTGAAGCTTTCTTT. It yields the protein CASSLEGASSEAFF.

V usage is TRBV9 and J usage is TRBJ2-3; 8 nucleotides line up with TRBD2. This CDR3 has 15 residues. In germline, CDR1 is SGDLS, CDR2 YYNGEE. The J segment lost 6 bases and the V segment lost 0 bases, leaving 6 bases of the junction unmatched. In nucleotides, the CDR3 is TGTGCCAGCAGCGTAGTGGCGGGAGGCTCGGATACGCAGTATTTT. Protein sequence: CASSVVAGGSDTQYF.